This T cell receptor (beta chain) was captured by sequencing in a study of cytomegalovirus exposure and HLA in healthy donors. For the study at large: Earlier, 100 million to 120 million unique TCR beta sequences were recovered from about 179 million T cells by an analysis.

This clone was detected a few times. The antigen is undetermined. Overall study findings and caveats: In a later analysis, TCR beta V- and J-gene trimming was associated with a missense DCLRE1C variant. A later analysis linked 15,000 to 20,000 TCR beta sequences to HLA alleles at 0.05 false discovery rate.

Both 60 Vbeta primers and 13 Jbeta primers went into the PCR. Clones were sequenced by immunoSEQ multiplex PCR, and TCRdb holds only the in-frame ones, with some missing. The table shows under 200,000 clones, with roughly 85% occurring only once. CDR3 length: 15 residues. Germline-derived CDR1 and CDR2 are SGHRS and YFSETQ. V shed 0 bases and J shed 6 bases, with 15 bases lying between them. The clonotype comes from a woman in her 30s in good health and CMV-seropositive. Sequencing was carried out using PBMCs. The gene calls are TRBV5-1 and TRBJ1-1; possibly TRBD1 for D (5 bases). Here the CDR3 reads CASSLAGGMEAEAFF. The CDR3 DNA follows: TGCGCCAGCAGCTTGGCCGGGGGGATGGAGGCTGAAGCTTTCTTT.